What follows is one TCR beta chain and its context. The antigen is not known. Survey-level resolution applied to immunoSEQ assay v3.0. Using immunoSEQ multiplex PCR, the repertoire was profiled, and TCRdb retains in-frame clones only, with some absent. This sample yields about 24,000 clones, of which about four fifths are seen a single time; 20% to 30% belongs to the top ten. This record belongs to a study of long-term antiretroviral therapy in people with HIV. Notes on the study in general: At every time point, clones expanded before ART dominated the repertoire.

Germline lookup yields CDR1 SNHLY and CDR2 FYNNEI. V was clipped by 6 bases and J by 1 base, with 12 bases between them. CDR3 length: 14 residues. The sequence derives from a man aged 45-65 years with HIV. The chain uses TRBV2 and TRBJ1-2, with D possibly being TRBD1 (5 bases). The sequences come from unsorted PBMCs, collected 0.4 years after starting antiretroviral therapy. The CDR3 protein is CASRGDRGNYGYTF. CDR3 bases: TGTGCCAGCAGAGGGGACCGGGGTAACTATGGCTACACCTTC.